This T cell receptor beta chain was identified in a study of OX40 agonist ivuxolimab in advanced cancers. At the level of the study: Each dose-escalation patient presented with hepatocellular carcinoma, melanoma, renal cell or head and neck cancer. Prior therapy, whether anti-PD-1, anti-PD-L1 or anti-CTLA-4, was allowed, and under 50% had some. Study results and caveats: Some nonresponders likewise displayed low normalized T-cell clonal expansion.

Germline trimming cut 5 bases from V and 3 bases from J; bases unmatched to any gene: 7. The CDR3 is 15 amino acids. Germline V CDR1 and CDR2: SGHTA, FQGNSA. This clone was seen once. The target antigen is unknown. Some clones are missing from TCRdb's copy, which holds only in-frame ones; the method was immunoSEQ multiplex PCR. The sample has 52,000 or so clones, approximately 82% seen once. The chain carries TRBV7-2 and TRBJ1-2, with TRBD1 matching over 9 bases. This TCR was sampled from an adult with an advanced solid tumor such as melanoma, head and neck, liver or kidney cancer. This specimen consisted of CD4+ or CD8+ T cells sorted from blood, obtained in a trial of the OX40 agonist ivuxolimab. This CDR3 is CASSLGQGMYYGYTF. DNA for the CDR3: TGTGCCAGCAGCCTAGGACAGGGGATGTACTATGGCTACACCTTC.